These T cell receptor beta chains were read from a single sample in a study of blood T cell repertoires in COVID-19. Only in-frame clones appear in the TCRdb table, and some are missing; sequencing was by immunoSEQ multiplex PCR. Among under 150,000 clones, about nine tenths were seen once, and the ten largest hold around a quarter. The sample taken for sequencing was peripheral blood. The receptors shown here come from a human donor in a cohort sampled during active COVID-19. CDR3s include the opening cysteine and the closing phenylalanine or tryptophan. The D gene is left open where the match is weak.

CDR3: CASSPWTSGGQYF; DNA: TGTGCCAGTAGTCCGTGGACTAGCGGGGGGCAGTACTTC; V: TRBV19; J: TRBJ2-7; D: TRBD2
CDR3: CATSSSITPGAYEQYF; DNA: TGTGCCACCAGCAGCTCTATAACGCCAGGGGCCTACGAGCAGTACTTC; V: TRBV15; J: TRBJ2-7; D: NA
CDR3: CARARTSGGFTYEQYF; DNA: TGTGCCAGGGCCCGGACTAGCGGGGGTTTTACCTACGAGCAGTACTTC; V: TRBV2; J: TRBJ2-7; D: TRBD2
CDR3: CATSRAAGVTSTDTQYF; DNA: TGTGCCACCAGCAGAGCGGCAGGGGTTACTAGCACAGATACGCAGTATTTT; V: TRBV15; J: TRBJ2-3; D: NA
CDR3: CASRGRQGENTGELFF; DNA: TGTGCAAGTCGCGGAAGACAGGGCGAGAACACCGGGGAGCTGTTTTTT; V: TRBV12-2; J: TRBJ2-2; D: NA
CDR3: CASSSGQGYQETQYF; DNA: TGCGCCAGCAGTTCGGGACAGGGGTACCAAGAGACCCAGTACTTC; V: TRBV5-1; J: TRBJ2-5; D: TRBD1
CDR3: CASSDPSRGGYGYTF; DNA: TGTGCCAGCAGTGACCCCAGTAGGGGAGGCTATGGCTACACCTTC; V: TRBV2; J: TRBJ1-2; D: NA
CDR3: CASSTGYQPQHF; DNA: TGTGCCAGCAGCACAGGGTATCAGCCCCAGCATTTT; V: TRBV7-9; J: TRBJ1-5; D: NA
CDR3: CASSPGLGLAGELFF; DNA: TGTGCCAGCAGCCCCGGTTTGGGGCTCGCCGGGGAGCTGTTTTTT; V: TRBV7-9; J: TRBJ2-2; D: NA
CDR3: CASSQSSGLRTEAFF; DNA: TGCGCCAGCAGCCAAAGTTCCGGCCTGAGGACTGAAGCTTTCTTT; V: TRBV4-3; J: TRBJ1-1; D: NA
CDR3: CASSDRTGYYGYTF; DNA: TGTGCCAGCAGCGACCGGACAGGGTACTATGGCTACACCTTC; V: TRBV2; J: TRBJ1-2; D: TRBD1
CDR3: CASSHGQGARTQYF; DNA: TGTGCCAGCAGCCATGGACAGGGGGCACGAACGCAGTATTTT; V: TRBV3-1/TRBV3-2; J: TRBJ2-3; D: TRBD1
CDR3: CASSLETSGGWETQYF; DNA: TGCGCCAGCAGCTTGGAAACTAGCGGGGGATGGGAGACCCAGTACTTC; V: TRBV5-1; J: TRBJ2-5; D: TRBD2
CDR3: CASSIPGMNTEAFF; DNA: TGTGCCAGTAGTATACCAGGGATGAACACTGAAGCTTTCTTT; V: TRBV19; J: TRBJ1-1; D: NA
CDR3: CASSVGSMQETQYF; DNA: TGTGCCAGCAGCGTAGGGAGTATGCAAGAGACCCAGTACTTC; V: TRBV9; J: TRBJ2-5; D: NA
CDR3: CASRETGFDLVYEQYF; DNA: TGTGCCAGCAGAGAGACAGGGTTTGACTTAGTCTACGAGCAGTACTTC; V: TRBV6-6; J: TRBJ2-7; D: TRBD1
CDR3: CASSLGSAGETQYF; DNA: TGCGCCAGCAGCTTGGGGTCGGCGGGGGAGACCCAGTACTTC; V: TRBV5-1; J: TRBJ2-5; D: NA
CDR3: CASSRGLVQETQYF; DNA: TGCGCCAGCAGCCGGGGACTAGTCCAAGAGACCCAGTACTTC; V: TRBV4-3; J: TRBJ2-5; D: TRBD2
CDR3: CASSVGGTSGGYTF; DNA: TGTGCCAGCAGCGTCGGGGGTACCTCTGGTGGCTACACCTTC; V: TRBV7-9; J: TRBJ1-2; D: NA
CDR3: CASSSVSRGRRDTQYF; DNA: TGTGCCAGCAGCTCTGTGTCCAGGGGGAGAAGAGATACGCAGTATTTT; V: TRBV11-1; J: TRBJ2-3; D: TRBD1
CDR3: CASSVGDRAIEGYTF; DNA: TGCGCCAGCAGTGTTGGGGACAGGGCAATCGAAGGCTACACCTTC; V: TRBV5-1; J: TRBJ1-2; D: TRBD1
CDR3: CASSTGQNWEPQHF; DNA: TGTGCCAGTAGTACGGGACAAAACTGGGAGCCCCAGCATTTT; V: TRBV19; J: TRBJ1-5; D: NA